This T cell receptor (beta chain) was captured by sequencing in a study of blood T cell repertoires in COVID-19. Overall study context: Whether acute or convalescent, the COVID-19 samples came from the United States, Italy and Spain. T cells, B-cell-depleted T cells, or PBMCs supplied cDNA or gDNA.

Original methodology: Reference gene primer amplification gave estimated nucleated cell counts. The method was immunoSEQ multiplex PCR; TCRdb's version includes in-frame clones alone and lacks a portion of them. D and trimming come from the DNA, and the V and J calls and clone size come from that table. The sample has 45,000 to 65,000 clones, approximately 82% seen once. V was pared by 4 bases and J by 10 bases, with 8 bases of the junction left unmatched. CDR1 SGHNT and CDR2 YYREEE come from the germline V gene (reference sequence). There are 13 residues in the CDR3. The sequence came from a man between 60 and 75 years old with acute or convalescent COVID-19. The genes are TRBV5-4 and TRBJ2-1, with 7 positions matching TRBD2. Sequenced sample: peripheral blood. CDR3 region: CASSRPEGGEQFF. For the CDR3, the DNA is TGTGCCAGCAGCCGACCCGAGGGAGGGGAGCAGTTCTTC.